This T cell receptor (beta chain) was captured in a study of CD8+CD57+ T cells in acquired aplastic anemia. The template for TCR beta VDJ and CDR3 sequence profiling was genomic DNA. TCRdb itself ran the reads through MiXCR, one entry per CDR3 protein. The sample carries under 350,000 distinct CDR3 sequences, roughly 61% recorded once. Germline CDR1 SQVTM, CDR2 ANQGSEA. The CDR3 covers 16 residues. The ends were cut back, 4 bases at V and 2 bases at J, with 20 bases in the middle. Flow cytometry had shown expanded CD8+CD57+ cells in the patients chosen for sequencing. At blood sampling, none of the patients had yet received therapy. As regards this clonotype: Its antigen remains unknown.

Broader study findings: CD8+ Simpson's diversity in patients was not significantly different from that in controls. Overlap between patients and controls comprised almost 30 CD8+ CDR3 sequences.

This sequence joins TRBV29-1 and TRBJ2-5, with D possibly TRBD2 on 5 matching bases. Sequencing input: sorted CD4+, CD8+, or CD8+CD57+ T cells (not recorded which) from PBMCs. This clonotype originated in a human donor with aplastic anemia. CDR3 coding DNA: TGCAGCGTTGTCCCGAGGAAAGCGGACCAGCAAGAGACCCAGTACTTC. It codes for CSVVPRKADQQETQYF. Looking up the rest from reference TRBV29-1 and TRBJ2-5 gives the full variable domain: SAVISQKPSRDICQRGTSLTIQCQVDSQVTMMFWYRQQPGQSLTLIATANQGSEATYESGFVIDKFPISRPNLTFSTLTVSNMSPEDSSIYLCSVVPRKADQQETQYFGPGTRLLVL.